This TCR beta chain was identified in a study of chronic HIV infection and antiretroviral therapy. CDR3 length: 15 amino acids. The germline V gene has CDR1 SGHRS and CDR2 YFSETQ. Trimming took 4 bases from V and 5 from J, leaving 18 bases between them. This clonotype was counted ten times or more. A single record per CDR3 protein comes from TCRdb applying MiXCR to the 5' RACE reads. In the table there are 25,000 to 35,000 distinct CDR3 sequences, over 7.5% of which are singletons. The sequencing sample was made of peripheral blood. The receptor was isolated from an adult who had HIV and had not received antiretroviral therapy, or was an uninfected healthy control (not recorded which). The rearrangement joins TRBV5-1 to TRBJ2-5, with D possibly matching TRBD2 (5 bases). CDR3 bases: TGCGCCAGCAGCCCCAGTAGTCGAGGGCGGGAGACCCAGTACTTC. It codes for CASSPSSRGRETQYF.